A single sample is the source of the 26 T cell receptor beta chains below, sequenced in a study of CD8 T cells in ankylosing spondylitis. Antigen specificity for these receptors is unknown. Regarding the study as a whole: What appeared characteristic of ankylosing spondylitis blood was a TCR beta motif of seven to nine highly homologous variants.

One entry per CDR3 protein results from TCRdb running MiXCR on the 5' RACE reads. The sample lists more than 500,000 distinct CDR3 sequences, approximately 5.3% seen once, with under 4.5% in the top ten. Source material: blood, either unsorted or a sorted T cell fraction (not recorded which). These receptors came from a male donor with ankylosing spondylitis.

This chain joins TRBV12-3 or TRBV12-4 and TRBJ2-7; possibly TRBD1 for D (6 bases). This CDR3 has 14 amino acids. V lost 6 bases and J 2 bases, leaving 14 bases between the germline ends. The CDR3 DNA reads TGTGCCAGCAGCACAAGGGGGATTACCTACGAGCAGTACTTC. Translation gives CASSTRGITYEQYF.

This clonotype was found many times. The gene calls are TRBV7-9 and TRBJ1-5; TRBD1 might be the D (5 bases). The length of the CDR3 is 15 residues. Looked up from germline, CDR1 is SEHNR and CDR2 is FQNEAQ (reference sequence). V lost 2 bases to trimming and J lost 3 bases, with 11 bases between them. The CDR3 region has the DNA TGTGCCAGCAGCTTAAGCCCGACAGCCAATCAGCCCCAGCATTTT. It specifies CASSLSPTANQPQHF.

This clonotype was counted many times. The chain joins TRBV7-9 to TRBJ2-3; unclear D gene. The CDR3 is 13 residues long. Germline V gene data show CDR1 as SEHNR and CDR2 as FQNEAQ (reference sequence). V gave up 2 bases and J gave up 2 bases, with 5 bases separating them. CDR3 in DNA: TGTGCCAGCAGCTTAAACCCCACAGATACGCAGTATTTT. Residues: CASSLNPTDTQYF.

This chain uses TRBV5-1 with TRBJ1-2; the match to TRBD1 covers 8 bases. CDR1 SGHRS and CDR2 YFSETQ come from the germline V gene. With V trimmed by 0 bases and J by 10 bases, 14 bases remained unmatched. The CDR3 length is 16 residues. The CDR3 nucleotides read TGCGCCAGCAGCTTGGATTACTGGACAGGGCAAAGAAACTACACCTTC. Its protein product is CASSLDYWTGQRNYTF.

This clonotype showed up many times. The V gene is TRBV18, the J gene TRBJ2-5; no clear D. CDR1 is KGHSH and CDR2 is LQKENI in the germline V gene. The CDR3 has 13 amino acids. Trimming took off 5 bases at V and 0 bases at J, with 7 bases between the two ends. CDR3 sequence: CASSSQYQETQYF. CDR3 in DNA: TGTGCCAGCTCATCTCAGTACCAAGAGACCCAGTACTTC.

This clonotype was picked up many times. The rearrangement joins TRBV20-1 to TRBJ2-2, with 7 positions matching TRBD2. The CDR3 extends over 17 amino acids. In germline, CDR1 is DFQATT, CDR2 SNEGSKA (reference sequence). With V trimmed by 6 bases and J by 1 base, 14 bases remained unmatched. Here the CDR3 reads CSARIGGLEGNTGELFF. Here the CDR3 DNA reads TGCAGTGCCCGAATCGGAGGACTAGAAGGGAACACCGGGGAGCTGTTTTTT.

This clonotype came up many times. One junction end does not reproduce the germline sequence, and a read error may be involved. The chain is built from TRBV12-3 or TRBV12-4 and TRBJ1-3, with TRBD1 matching over 9 bases. This CDR3 spans 14 amino acids. CDR3 nucleotide sequence: TGTGCCAGCAGTCACACCGGGACAGGGATACCCCCCTGGTTT. It specifies CASSHTGTGIPPWF.

This clonotype came up many times. The chain couples TRBV20-1 to TRBJ1-2; no clear D. Trimming removed 7 bases at V and 2 bases at J, with 8 bases between. The CDR3 is 11 residues long. The germline gives CDR1 DFQATT, CDR2 SNEGSKA (reference sequence). The CDR3 region has the DNA TGCAGTGAGGGCCCAAACTATGGCTACACCTTC. It yields the protein CSEGPNYGYTF.

This clonotype was seen ten or more times. The chain recombines TRBV20-1 with TRBJ1-6, with 11 bases that match TRBD1. J lost 7 bases, V lost 6 bases, and 2 bases had no gene match. The CDR3 runs to 13 residues. The germline V gene has CDR1 DFQATT and CDR2 SNEGSKA (reference sequence). The CDR3 loop is CSAGTGGNSPLHF. As DNA, the CDR3 is TGCAGTGCCGGGACAGGGGGAAATTCACCCCTCCACTTT.

The sample holds many counts of this clonotype. The DNA of the CDR3 is TGTGCCAGCAGCCTAACCGGGACAGGGCTCTATGGCTACACCTTC. Translated, it gives CASSLTGTGLYGYTF. V and J are TRBV7-9 and TRBJ1-2; 9 bases fit TRBD1. Trimming cost V 5 bases and J 4 bases; bases outside gene matches: 8. The CDR3 sequence is 15 residues long. Germline CDR1 and CDR2: SEHNR and FQNEAQ (reference sequence).

This clonotype was recorded many times. The chain recombines TRBV29-1 with TRBJ2-7; no firm D call. Deletions cut 4 bases from V and 2 bases from J, with 6 bases between. Germline CDR1 and CDR2: SQVTM and ANQGSEA. The CDR3 has 11 amino acids. CDR3 nucleotide sequence: TGCAGCGTTGTTCGGGCCTACGAGCAGTACTTC. This encodes CSVVRAYEQYF.

This clonotype was seen repeatedly, ten times or more. The chain uses TRBV2 and TRBJ1-4; the D gene is possibly TRBD1 (5 bases). The length of the CDR3 is 13 residues. The germline gives CDR1 SNHLY, CDR2 FYNNEI. V was trimmed by 10 bases and J by 3 bases, leaving 12 bases between them. CDR3 sequence: CATAGVANEKLFF. CDR3 sequence (DNA): TGTGCCACCGCGGGGGTCGCTAATGAAAAACTGTTTTTT.

This clonotype was found many times. This rearrangement joins TRBV5-5 to TRBJ2-3, with D perhaps assigned TRBD1 or TRBD2 (5 bases each). Germline V gene sequence: CDR1 SGHKS, CDR2 YYEKEE (reference sequence). This CDR3 comprises 16 residues. V gave up 4 bases and J gave up 7 bases, with 22 bases separating them. CDR3 sequence (DNA): TGTGCCAGCAGCCCCTTATTTAGAGGGGATCCTAATACGCAGTATTTT. Protein sequence: CASSPLFRGDPNTQYF. The variable domain in full, completed from reference TRBV5-5 and TRBJ2-3, reads DAGVTQSPTHLIKTRGQQVTLRCSPISGHKSVSWYQQVLGQGPQFIFQYYEKEERGRGNFPDRFSARQFPNYSSELNVNALLLGDSALYLCASSPLFRGDPNTQYFGPGTRLTVL.

This clonotype was seen ten or more times. The genes are TRBV7-2 and TRBJ2-3, with D possibly matching TRBD1 (5 bases). Deletions cut 6 bases from V and 2 bases from J, with 12 bases between. The germline V gene encodes CDR1 SGHTA and CDR2 FQGNSA. CDR3 length: 14 residues. For the CDR3, the DNA is TGTGCCAGCAGATGGACAACCTACACAGATACGCAGTATTTT. This codes for CASRWTTYTDTQYF.

This clonotype was counted many times. This sequence joins TRBV7-9 and TRBJ2-1, with a weak D call TRBD2 (5 bases). The germline V and J ends were trimmed by 5 bases and 8 bases, with 10 bases remaining between them. This CDR3 is built from 12 residues. Germline CDR1 is SEHNR and CDR2 is FQNEAQ (reference sequence). The CDR3 loop is CASSLTRDEQFF. CDR3 bases: TGTGCCAGCAGCCTAACGCGGGATGAGCAGTTCTTC.

This chain links TRBV14 with TRBJ2-5; 8 nucleotides line up with TRBD1. CDR1 and CDR2 (germline): SGHDN, FVKESK. The ends lost 0 bases at V and 12 bases at J; junction bases unmatched: 6. The CDR3 is 13 residues long. The CDR3, as DNA: TGTGCCAGCAGCCAAGAAATTCTGGGACAGGAGTACTTC. Its translation is CASSQEILGQEYF.

The chain is built from TRBV7-2 and TRBJ2-5, with 9 bases matching TRBD2. Trimming at V came to 5 bases and at J to 7 bases, leaving 8 bases not matched to a gene. The CDR3 length is 14 residues. From germline, CDR1 is SGHTA and CDR2 FQGNSA. The CDR3, as DNA: TGTGCCAGCAGCCCAGCGGGGGGCCCGGGGACCCAGTACTTC. This sequence encodes CASSPAGGPGTQYF.

In its sample, this clonotype was seen many times. The J gene is TRBJ2-2, the V gene TRBV10-3, with TRBD1 identical over 7 bases. With 5 bases clipped from V and 6 bases from J, the junction kept 3 bases outside the gene matches. Germline-derived CDR1 and CDR2 are ENHRY and SYGVKD. The CDR3 spans 13 residues. The CDR3 loop is CAISRQGAGELFF. CDR3 DNA: TGTGCCATCAGTCGACAGGGCGCCGGGGAGCTGTTTTTT.

This clonotype came up many times. The chain employs TRBV4-3 and TRBJ2-7; 10 bases are shared with TRBD2. Germline values: CDR1 LGHNA, CDR2 YSLEER. V lost 4 bases, J lost 2 bases, and 5 bases stayed unmatched. CDR3 size: 15 residues. The CDR3 sequence is CASSPFLAGAYEQYF. The CDR3 DNA reads as TGCGCCAGCAGCCCCTTTCTAGCGGGGGCCTACGAGCAGTACTTC.

This clonotype was seen repeatedly, ten times or more. V and J are TRBV7-8 and TRBJ2-7; no clear D gene. The germline CDR1 and CDR2 sequences are SGHVS and FQNEAQ. The V end lost 1 base, the J end lost 9 bases, and 13 bases lay between the germline ends. This CDR3 has 13 residues. This chain's CDR3 is CASSLEPTVWQYF. The CDR3 DNA reads TGTGCCAGCAGCTTAGAACCCACAGTATGGCAGTACTTC. Together with reference TRBV7-8 and TRBJ2-7, the CDR3 gives the full variable domain: GAGVSQSPRYKVAKRGQDVALRCDPISGHVSLFWYQQALGQGPEFLTYFQNEAQLDKSGLPSDRFFAERPEGSVSTLKIQRTQQEDSAVYLCASSLEPTVWQYFGPGTRLTVT.

In its sample, this clonotype was seen many times. The V call is TRBV6-2 or TRBV6-3, the J call TRBJ1-5; D not certain. The V gene lost 3 bases and the J gene lost 0 bases, with 9 bases spanning the gap. The CDR3 consists of 15 residues. Germline loops: CDR1 MNHEY, CDR2 SVGEGT. The CDR3 sequence: CASSYVKGSNQPQHF. The CDR3 bases are TGTGCCAGCAGTTATGTTAAGGGTAGCAATCAGCCCCAGCATTTT.

Only a few counts were recorded for this clonotype. The rearrangement uses TRBV5-1 and TRBJ2-3; 7 bases map to TRBD1. The V segment lost 1 base and the J segment 2 bases; nucleotides outside the gene matches: 7. In germline, CDR1 is SGHRS, CDR2 YFSETQ. CDR3 length: 16 amino acids. The CDR3 protein is CASSLPRDSFTDTQYF. The CDR3 DNA reads as TGCGCCAGCAGCTTGCCCCGGGACAGCTTCACAGATACGCAGTATTTT.

This clonotype has ten or more counts. This chain uses TRBV20-1 with TRBJ2-3, with a tentative D call TRBD2 (5 bases). From germline, CDR1 is DFQATT and CDR2 SNEGSKA (reference sequence). The CDR3 covers 16 residues. V dropped 0 bases and J dropped 2 bases, with 15 bases sitting between them. CDR3 amino acids: CSARDLSGASTDTQYF. CDR3 sequence (DNA): TGCAGTGCTAGAGATTTAAGCGGAGCGTCCACAGATACGCAGTATTTT.

This clonotype appeared many times. J is TRBJ2-7 and V is TRBV20-1; tentative D call: TRBD1 (5 bases). This CDR3 contains 15 residues. Germline assignment: CDR1 DFQATT and CDR2 SNEGSKA (reference sequence). The ends were cut back, 0 bases at V and 2 bases at J, with 14 bases in the middle. In DNA form, the CDR3 reads TGCAGTGCTAGAGAAAGAAGGGGTAGGGCCTACGAGCAGTACTTC. This sequence encodes CSARERRGRAYEQYF.

This clonotype was picked up many times. The chain recombines TRBV4-1 with TRBJ2-1; D not resolved. Germline assignment: CDR1 MGHRA and CDR2 YSYEKL. Trimming shortened V by 1 base and J by 7 bases, and 11 bases separated the two germline ends. The CDR3 consists of 14 residues. The CDR3 sequence is CASSQVLVWNEQFF. CDR3 coding DNA: TGCGCCAGCAGCCAAGTGCTAGTCTGGAATGAGCAGTTCTTC.

This clonotype was seen repeatedly, ten times or more. This chain links TRBV20-1 with TRBJ1-2; perhaps TRBD1 as D (5 bases). The germline V gene encodes CDR1 DFQATT and CDR2 SNEGSKA (reference sequence). This CDR3 has 15 amino acids. Deletions cut 1 base from V and 0 bases from J, with 12 bases between. CDR3 protein: CSARGLQVPNYGYTF. The CDR3 coding sequence is TGCAGTGCTAGAGGTCTACAGGTTCCTAACTATGGCTACACCTTC.